This passage covers 6 T cell receptor beta chains from one sample sequenced in a study of blood T cell repertoires in COVID-19. The protocol was immunoSEQ multiplex PCR, while the TCRdb copy is restricted to in-frame clones and leaves out a portion. The profile shows about 150,000 clones, about nine tenths of them singletons. Sample: PBMCs or T cells enriched from blood (not recorded which). The receptors were sampled from a woman aged 40 to 49 who had been exposed to COVID-19.

The J gene is TRBJ1-1, the V gene TRBV27; 7 bases map to TRBD1. J gave up 3 bases and V 5 bases, and 6 bases lay outside the gene matches. The CDR3 contains 14 residues. CDR1 and CDR2 (germline): MNHEY, SMNVEV (reference sequence). CDR3 nucleotides: TGTGCCAGCAGTGTACAGGGGAAGGACACTGAAGCTTTCTTT. Translated, it gives CASSVQGKDTEAFF.

The chain joins TRBV12-1 to TRBJ1-5; the table's D gene call, TRBD1, was not cross checked with the DNA. TRBV12-1 is flagged as a pseudogene. The CDR3 is 13 residues long. The CDR3 spells CASSFLPRQSQHF. In nucleotides, the CDR3 is TGTGCCAGCAGCTTCCTGCCCCGTCAGTCCCAGCATTTT.

The chain joins TRBV4-2 to TRBJ1-1, with a tentative D call TRBD1 (6 bases). Germline CDR1 LGHNA, CDR2 YNFKEQ. V was cut by 3 bases and J by 4 bases, with 15 bases left in between. The length of the CDR3 is 15 residues. Here the CDR3 reads CASSHLDRLFTEAFF. CDR3 DNA sequence: TGTGCCAGCAGCCATCTCGACAGGCTATTCACTGAAGCTTTCTTT.

This clone appeared a single time. The chain links TRBV6-1 to TRBJ1-4; 12 positions match TRBD1. The CDR3 is made up of 18 amino acids. Germline trimming cut 4 bases from V and 6 bases from J; bases unmatched to any gene: 12. Germline assignment: CDR1 MNHNS and CDR2 SASEGT. CDR3: CASSVFGTGGAGDEKLFF. DNA of the CDR3: TGTGCCAGCAGTGTTTTCGGGACAGGGGGCGCGGGGGATGAAAAACTGTTTTTT.

V and J are TRBV5-1 and TRBJ2-1; D is undetermined. CDR3 size: 16 residues. The V end was cut by 0 bases, the J end by 7 bases, with 17 bases between. Germline CDR1 SGHRS, CDR2 YFSETQ. The CDR3 DNA is TGCGCCAGCAGCTTGGCTCCCGGCGGAGCCGGTAATGAGCAGTTCTTC. Its translation is CASSLAPGGAGNEQFF.

This clone was seen a handful of times. CDR3 DNA sequence: TGTGCCAGCAGTGGGCCAGAAGTGAACACTGAAGCTTTCTTT. Its protein is CASSGPEVNTEAFF. This sequence joins TRBV25-1 and TRBJ1-1; D ambiguous. Germline V lookup: CDR1 MGHDK, CDR2 SYGVNS. V shed 4 bases and J shed 0 bases, with 9 bases lying between them. CDR3 size: 14 residues.